Below, 19 T cell receptor beta chains from the same sample are listed, as sequenced in a study of metastatic and nonmetastatic thyroid tumors (dated by TCRdb to 2018 to 2020). None of the patients had been given any treatment before thyroid surgery. Library preparation was by PCR. Sequencing took place on an Illumina HiSeq 4000. Through fastp at Q25 and MiXCR, TCRdb rebuilt clones from the public reads, retaining in-frame beta chains. This sample holds about 93,000 clones; roughly 12% were observed only once. The top ten clones comprise about 11% of the sample. Sequenced input: blood. The receptor set was obtained from a female donor with papillary thyroid cancer or a benign thyroid nodule (not recorded which). Some clones in this sample may be carry-over from other donors' samples.

This clone was recorded many times. The chain carries TRBV19 and TRBJ2-2; no reliable D call. The CDR3 loop spans 13 amino acids. V was clipped by 1 base and J by 6 bases, with 6 bases between them. CDR1 LNHDA and CDR2 SQIVND come from the germline V gene (reference sequence). The CDR3 region is CASSIGRAGELFF. CDR3 coding DNA: TGTGCCAGTAGTATAGGTCGGGCCGGGGAGCTGTTTTTT.

The chain combines TRBV5-4 with TRBJ1-5, with D unresolved. Deletions cut 0 bases from V and 9 bases from J, with 7 bases between. The CDR3 length is 12 residues. Germline CDR1 is SGHNT and CDR2 is YYREEE (reference sequence). DNA for the CDR3: TGTGCCAGCAGCTTGGTGGGTCGGCCCCAGCATTTT. Translation gives CASSLVGRPQHF.

This clone was found many times. V usage is TRBV4-2 and J usage is TRBJ1-2, with unresolved D. This CDR3 comprises 18 residues. Per germline, CDR1 LGHNA and CDR2 YNFKEQ. The ends were cut back, 0 bases at V and 2 bases at J, with 19 bases in the middle. CDR3 region: CASSQDFGKKGSNYGYTF. For the CDR3, the DNA is TGTGCCAGCAGCCAAGATTTCGGAAAAAAAGGGTCGAACTATGGCTACACCTTC.

Many counts were recorded for this clone. The gene calls are TRBV20-1 and TRBJ2-1; D is possibly TRBD1 or TRBD2 (5 bases each). CDR3 length: 14 residues. The ends were cut back, 2 bases at V and 10 bases at J, with 18 bases in the middle. Germline assignment: CDR1 DFQATT and CDR2 SNEGSKA (reference sequence). CDR3: CSARNDRDPQEQFF. CDR3 nucleotides: TGCAGTGCTAGAAATGACCGGGACCCCCAAGAGCAGTTCTTC.

This clone has a count of ten or more. The V gene is TRBV6-5, the J gene TRBJ2-5; 8 nucleotides agree with TRBD2. This CDR3 is 15 amino acids long. The ends lost 2 bases at V and 7 bases at J; junction bases unmatched: 9. CDR1 is MNHEY, CDR2 SVGAGI, per germline. The CDR3 is CASSYRAQAGGTQYF. DNA for the CDR3: TGTGCCAGCAGTTACCGGGCCCAGGCGGGAGGGACCCAGTACTTC.

This clone was detected a few times. Since a much larger clone is just one base distant, this may be a read error. The chain employs TRBV10-3 and TRBJ2-1; 8 nucleotides line up with TRBD2. The CDR3 extends over 17 amino acids. Trimming removed 6 bases from V and 0 bases from J; junction bases left unmatched: 10. CDR1 and CDR2 from the germline V gene are ENHRY and SYGVKD. The CDR3 nucleotides read TGTGCCATCAGGGGGTGGAGCGGGAGCGGCTCCTACAATGAGCAGTTCTTC. Translating it yields CAIRGWSGSGSYNEQFF.

This sequence joins TRBV28 and TRBJ1-3; no clear D gene. The CDR3 runs 15 residues. Per the germline V gene, CDR1 is MDHEN and CDR2 is SYDVKM. Trimming removed 5 bases at V and 2 bases at J, with 13 bases between. This CDR3 reads CASSPRLEAGNTIYF. In DNA, the CDR3 is TGTGCCAGCAGTCCAAGGTTAGAAGCTGGAAACACCATATATTTT.

This clone was observed once. This chain joins TRBV11-2 and TRBJ2-7; 7 nucleotides line up with TRBD2. Looked up from germline, CDR1 is SGHAT and CDR2 is FQNNGV. The CDR3 contains 12 residues. Germline trimming cut 4 bases from V and 6 bases from J; bases unmatched to any gene: 3. CDR3 region: CASSSGLSEQYF. CDR3 nucleotides: TGTGCCAGCAGCTCGGGACTATCCGAGCAGTACTTC. Variable domain in full (rest from reference TRBV11-2 and TRBJ2-7): EAGVAQSPRYKIIEKRQSVAFWCNPISGHATLYWYQQILGQGPKLLIQFQNNGVVDDSQLPKDRFSAERLKGVDSTLKIQPAKLEDSAVYLCASSSGLSEQYFGPGTRLTVT.

With regard to this clone: A much bigger clone sits one base away, suggesting this may be a read error. The V gene is TRBV18, the J gene TRBJ1-1; 7 bases are a match to TRBD1. CDR3 length equals 13 residues. Germline V gene data show CDR1 as KGHSH and CDR2 as LQKENI. The CDR3 loop is CAISPRDSTEAFF. The CDR3 DNA reads TGTGCCATCTCACCTCGGGACAGCACTGAAGCTTTCTTT.

The rearrangement joins TRBV30 to TRBJ2-3; 7 nucleotides match TRBD1. With 3 bases clipped from V and 3 bases from J, the junction kept 0 bases outside the gene matches. The CDR3 is made up of 12 amino acids. Germline CDR1 and CDR2: GTSNPN and SVGIG (reference sequence). CDR3 DNA: TGTGCCTGGAGCAGGGGGACAGATACGCAGTATTTT. Translation gives CAWSRGTDTQYF.

There are many counts of this clone. This sequence joins TRBV30 and TRBJ2-4; tentative D call: TRBD1 (6 bases). This CDR3 spans 15 amino acids. CDR1 is GTSNPN, CDR2 SVGIG, per germline (reference sequence). Trimming took off 2 bases at V and 13 bases at J, with 24 bases between the two ends. This chain's CDR3 is CAWSRGRGLPNVQYF. In DNA form, the CDR3 reads TGTGCCTGGAGTAGAGGCAGGGGCCTGCCGAATGTACAGTACTTC.

This sequence joins TRBV11-2 and TRBJ2-1, with 7 bases identical to TRBD2. V shed 0 bases, J shed 0 bases, and the junction held 11 bases outside the gene matches. Germline CDR1 reads SGHAT; CDR2 reads FQNNGV. This CDR3 has 19 residues. The CDR3 loop is CASSLETGVGGSSYNEQFF. CDR3 sequence (DNA): TGTGCCAGCAGCTTAGAAACGGGGGTTGGCGGGAGCTCCTACAATGAGCAGTTCTTC.

This chain joins TRBV6-1 and TRBJ2-1; tentatively, D is TRBD1 (6 bases). Germline-derived CDR1 and CDR2 are MNHNS and SASEGT. V was shortened by 7 bases and J by 3 bases, with 7 bases between the two germline ends. This CDR3 spans 12 amino acids. Here the CDR3 DNA reads TGTGCCAGCACGGACAGCTACAATGAGCAGTTCTTC. Protein product: CASTDSYNEQFF.

V gene TRBV4-1 combines with J gene TRBJ2-2; 9 bases agree with TRBD2. The ends lost 4 bases at V and 6 bases at J; junction bases unmatched: 9. The CDR3 consists of 16 residues. Germline lookup yields CDR1 MGHRA and CDR2 YSYEKL. CDR3 in DNA: TGCGCCAGCAGCCGAAGCTTTAGCGGGAGCGCCGGGGAGCTGTTTTTT. Protein sequence: CASSRSFSGSAGELFF.

This clone was seen many times. This CDR3 reads CASSISAGSYGYTF. The CDR3 coding sequence is TGTGCCAGTAGTATATCGGCAGGTTCCTATGGCTACACCTTC. This chain links TRBV19 with TRBJ1-2; no definite D call. Germline CDR1 is LNHDA and CDR2 is SQIVND (reference sequence). V was cut by 2 bases and J by 4 bases, with 11 bases left in between. The CDR3 has 14 residues. Using reference TRBV19 and TRBJ1-2 for the parts outside the CDR3, the full variable domain is DGGITQSPKYLFRKEGQNVTLSCEQNLNHDAMYWYRQDPGQGLRLIYYSQIVNDFQKGDIAEGYSVSREKKESFPLTVTSAQKNPTAFYLCASSISAGSYGYTFGSGTRLTVV.

This clone showed up many times. The rearrangement uses TRBV20-1 and TRBJ2-1; D might be TRBD2 (5 bases). The V gene lost 4 bases and the J gene lost 7 bases, with 17 bases spanning the gap. The CDR3 length is 14 residues. The germline gives CDR1 DFQATT, CDR2 SNEGSKA (reference sequence). CDR3 sequence (DNA): TGCAGTGCTACTCATAGCGAAGGGAAGAATGAGCAGTTCTTC. Translation gives CSATHSEGKNEQFF.

Notes on this clone: Compared with germline, one end of the junction differs, possibly owing to a read error. The V gene is TRBV6-1, the J gene TRBJ1-4; D uncertain. Germline values: CDR1 MNHNS, CDR2 SASEGT. The CDR3 has 17 amino acids. The CDR3 coding sequence is TGTGCCAGCAGTGAAGCGTTCGGGAAGGTGGTCAGTGAAAAGCTGTTTTTT. Protein: CASSEAFGKVVSEKLFF.

The table lists this clone with many counts. The chain couples TRBV25-1 to TRBJ2-1; D unclear. The V end was cut by 6 bases, the J end by 4 bases, with 16 bases between. The germline V gene encodes CDR1 MGHDK and CDR2 SYGVNS. The CDR3 loop spans 15 amino acids. CDR3 DNA: TGTGCCAGCAGCAAGGCAGGACCGGGTTACAATGAGCAGTTCTTC. Encoded protein: CASSKAGPGYNEQFF. The full variable domain, its missing parts supplied by reference TRBV25-1 and TRBJ2-1, is EADIYQTPRYLVIGTGKKITLECSQTMGHDKMYWYQQDPGMELHLIHYSYGVNSTEKGDLSSESTVSRIRTEHFPLTLESARPSHTSQYLCASSKAGPGYNEQFFGPGTRLTVL.

This clone was detected only a few times. This may stem from a read error, because a much larger clone lies one nucleotide away. The V call is TRBV15, the J call TRBJ2-1; D might be TRBD2 (6 bases). Germline V CDR1 and CDR2: LNHNV, YYDKDF (reference sequence). The CDR3 extends over 16 amino acids. The CDR3 sequence is CATNRDSGVWNNEQFF. The CDR3 nucleotides are TGTGCCACCAACAGAGACTCGGGAGTGTGGAACAATGAGCAGTTCTTC.